The rows below give T cell receptor beta chains drawn from one sample of a study of shared T cell receptors in the human thymus. Generated by immunoSEQ multiplex PCR, the TCRdb table keeps only in-frame clones and is missing some. The top ten hold less than 0.04% of the sample, which has approximately 68,000 clones, roughly 96% seen once. The sequenced sample consisted of thymocytes. Receptors originate from a human donor. Both conserved end residues are part of each CDR3. Each record gives: V gene, D gene, clone size, J gene, CDR3 protein, CDR3 DNA. The D gene is left open where the match is weak. Clone size is not always given. Where it is, it says once, few, many or a class for expanded clones.

v_gene: TRBV6-1
d_gene: .
abundance: .
j_gene: TRBJ2-3
CDR3aa: CASSEARTETDTQYF
CDR3nt: TGTGCCAGCAGTGAAGCCAGGACAGAGACAGATACGCAGTATTTT

v_gene: TRBV11-1
d_gene: .
abundance: .
j_gene: TRBJ2-3
CDR3aa: CASSLEVAISTDTQYF
CDR3nt: TGTGCCAGCAGCTTAGAGGTAGCGATAAGCACAGATACGCAGTATTTT

v_gene: TRBV6-6
d_gene: .
abundance: once
j_gene: TRBJ2-7
CDR3aa: CASSHPPPGIPYGQYF
CDR3nt: TGTGCCAGCAGCCACCCCCCCCCAGGGATACCTTACGGGCAGTACTTC

v_gene: TRBV19
d_gene: .
abundance: .
j_gene: TRBJ2-7
CDR3aa: CASSTRGASSSYEQYF
CDR3nt: TGTGCCAGTAGTACTCGGGGGGCATCGAGCTCCTACGAGCAGTACTTC

v_gene: TRBV15
d_gene: TRBD1
abundance: .
j_gene: TRBJ2-5
CDR3aa: CATSRDSSPGQGLGAQYF
CDR3nt: TGTGCCACCAGCAGAGACTCGAGCCCGGGACAGGGCCTAGGGGCCCAGTACTTC

v_gene: TRBV11-2
d_gene: .
abundance: .
j_gene: TRBJ1-3
CDR3aa: CASSLDAEVGNTIYF
CDR3nt: TGTGCCAGCAGCTTAGACGCGGAAGTCGGGAACACCATATATTTT

v_gene: TRBV10-3
d_gene: TRBD2
abundance: .
j_gene: TRBJ2-7
CDR3aa: CAISDPGLAAQTYEQYF
CDR3nt: TGTGCCATCAGTGATCCGGGACTAGCGGCCCAAACCTACGAGCAGTACTTC

v_gene: TRBV18
d_gene: TRBD1
abundance: .
j_gene: TRBJ1-1
CDR3aa: CASSSRQGKPEAFF
CDR3nt: TGTGCCAGCTCGTCGCGACAGGGAAAACCTGAAGCTTTCTTT

v_gene: TRBV4-1
d_gene: TRBD1
abundance: .
j_gene: TRBJ1-3
CDR3aa: CASSQDQTGTGDLSGNTIYF
CDR3nt: TGCGCCAGCAGCCAAGATCAAACCGGGACAGGGGATCTCTCTGGAAACACCATATATTTT

v_gene: TRBV4-2
d_gene: TRBD2
abundance: .
j_gene: TRBJ2-7
CDR3aa: CASSQDSPGTSGTYEQYF
CDR3nt: TGTGCCAGCAGCCAAGATTCCCCCGGGACTAGCGGAACCTACGAGCAGTACTTC

v_gene: TRBV11-1
d_gene: .
abundance: .
j_gene: TRBJ2-3
CDR3aa: CASSFTTKDTQYF
CDR3nt: TGTGCCAGCAGCTTTACTACCAAAGATACGCAGTATTTT

v_gene: TRBV4-1
d_gene: .
abundance: .
j_gene: TRBJ1-5
CDR3aa: CASSQVLRNQPQHF
CDR3nt: TGCGCCAGCAGCCAAGTCCTCCGCAATCAGCCCCAGCATTTT

v_gene: TRBV4-3
d_gene: .
abundance: .
j_gene: TRBJ1-1
CDR3aa: CASTKRVNTEAFF
CDR3nt: TGCGCCAGCACCAAAAGGGTGAACACTGAAGCTTTCTTT

v_gene: TRBV4-3
d_gene: .
abundance: .
j_gene: TRBJ2-1
CDR3aa: CASSQTWGFSVANYNEQFF
CDR3nt: TGCGCCAGCAGCCAAACCTGGGGGTTCTCCGTGGCTAACTACAATGAGCAGTTCTTC

v_gene: TRBV7-2
d_gene: .
abundance: .
j_gene: TRBJ1-1
CDR3aa: CASSRAGLGNTEAFF
CDR3nt: TGTGCCAGCAGTCGAGCAGGACTGGGAAACACTGAAGCTTTCTTT

v_gene: TRBV5-4
d_gene: TRBD1
abundance: .
j_gene: TRBJ2-6
CDR3aa: CASSLAGTGAGANVLTF
CDR3nt: TGTGCCAGCAGCTTGGCCGGGACAGGGGCTGGGGCCAACGTCCTGACTTTC

v_gene: TRBV6-6
d_gene: .
abundance: .
j_gene: TRBJ2-5
CDR3aa: CASAGSQETQYF
CDR3nt: TGTGCCAGCGCCGGGAGCCAAGAGACCCAGTACTTC

v_gene: TRBV7-9
d_gene: TRBD1
abundance: .
j_gene: TRBJ1-5
CDR3aa: CASSLATPGQGCEPQHF
CDR3nt: TGTGCCAGCAGCTTAGCGACCCCGGGACAGGGATGTGAGCCCCAGCATTTT